This TCR beta chain is from a study of T cell responses to AZD1222 COVID-19 vaccine. Study results and caveats: The donor group comprised mostly white British people and more females; the analysis possibly underestimated clonal diversity.

The germline V gene encodes CDR1 SGHVS and CDR2 FQNEAQ. The CDR3 covers 15 residues. The V end was cut by 0 bases, the J end by 3 bases, with 9 bases between. Here immunoSEQ multiplex PCR was the method, and the copy in TCRdb shows in-frame clones only, minus some. The table shows 210,000 or so clones, with about 93% occurring only once. A remark on this clone: The antigen remains unidentified.

Source: peripheral blood, taken on day 0 of MenACWY control vaccination. The genes are TRBV7-8 and TRBJ1-3, with D possibly being TRBD1 (5 bases). The receptor was isolated from an adult in good health. CDR3 nucleotides: TGTGCCAGCAGCTTAGCGCTAGGGGTTGGAAACACCATATATTTT. Translation: CASSLALGVGNTIYF.